A selection of T cell receptor beta chains follows, all from one sample in a study of blood T cell repertoires in COVID-19. The protocol was immunoSEQ multiplex PCR, while the TCRdb copy is restricted to in-frame clones and leaves out a portion. Of 300,000 to 400,000 clones listed, 70% to 90% are singletons. The sequenced sample consisted of peripheral blood. The receptors come from a human donor in a cohort sampled during active COVID-19. Both conserved end residues are trimmed from each CDR3.

V	J	length	CDR3
TRBV6-5	TRBJ2-7	13	ASSFRQDRSYEQY
TRBV20-1	TRBJ2-7	13	SASFPGGSIYEQY
TRBV19	TRBJ2-1	15	ASSIDRLAASYNEQF
TRBV6-5	TRBJ1-4	12	ASTWTVGTEKLF
TRBV27	TRBJ1-4	13	ASSLSGGDNEKLF
TRBV11-2	TRBJ2-7	15	ASSKAGTSRATYEQY
TRBV9	TRBJ1-1	11	ASSVSPDTEAF
TRBV6-5	TRBJ2-7	12	ASRRAGGPYEQY
TRBV6-5	TRBJ1-5	14	ASSYSTGQGAQPQH
TRBV5-5	TRBJ2-5	14	ASSKGTGRLQETQY
TRBV2	TRBJ2-1	12	ASRGLVSYNEQF
TRBV3-1/TRBV3-2	TRBJ1-1	11	ASSQRQYSEAF
TRBV7-9	TRBJ1-1	11	ASSLDGQSGAF